This T cell receptor beta chain comes out of a study of identical twins. Notes on the study in general: Abundant beta clonotypes from cord blood bore fewer insertions; memory repertoires lacked this pattern.

TCRdb fed the 5' RACE reads into MiXCR, producing one record per CDR3 protein. Of 1.5 million to 2 million distinct CDR3 sequences listed, under 35% are singletons. The table lists this clonotype with a few counts. Its antigen is undetermined. In germline, CDR1 is MGHRA, CDR2 YSYEKL. There are 13 residues in the CDR3. V was cut by 1 base and J by 4 bases, with 5 bases left in between. Material for sequencing was cord blood. This clonotype was obtained from a newborn girl in good health. The chain carries TRBV4-1 and TRBJ2-1, with unresolved D. The CDR3 loop reads CASSQVRYNEQFF. CDR3 nucleotides: TGCGCCAGCAGCCAAGTTCGTTACAATGAGCAGTTCTTC.